This T cell receptor beta chain was sequenced during a study of shared clonotypes between healthy human individuals. Study context: The study used three CD4 naive, three CD4 memory, two CD8 naive and one CD8 memory plate per donor.

The CDR3 spans 15 residues. Germline V gene lookup returns CDR1 SEHNR and CDR2 FQNEAQ (reference sequence). V lost 0 bases and J 4 bases, leaving 9 bases between the germline ends. Findings and caveats of the study: Four donors had approximately 4.6% of their naive CD4 clonotypes in common.

For this clone: The target antigen is unknown.

Using immunoSEQ multiplex PCR, the repertoire was profiled, and TCRdb retains in-frame clones only, with some absent. This sample has approximately 500,000 clones, with 90% to 97% found just once. The sequenced material came from naive CD4+ T cells sorted from blood. Subset in this sample: CD45RA+ positively selected. This TCR derives from a young woman in good health. The chain is built from TRBV7-9 and TRBJ2-2; D is perhaps TRBD1 (5 bases). CDR3 residues: CASSLAREGTGELFF. CDR3 sequence (DNA): TGTGCCAGCAGCTTAGCCAGGGAAGGCACCGGGGAGCTGTTTTTT.